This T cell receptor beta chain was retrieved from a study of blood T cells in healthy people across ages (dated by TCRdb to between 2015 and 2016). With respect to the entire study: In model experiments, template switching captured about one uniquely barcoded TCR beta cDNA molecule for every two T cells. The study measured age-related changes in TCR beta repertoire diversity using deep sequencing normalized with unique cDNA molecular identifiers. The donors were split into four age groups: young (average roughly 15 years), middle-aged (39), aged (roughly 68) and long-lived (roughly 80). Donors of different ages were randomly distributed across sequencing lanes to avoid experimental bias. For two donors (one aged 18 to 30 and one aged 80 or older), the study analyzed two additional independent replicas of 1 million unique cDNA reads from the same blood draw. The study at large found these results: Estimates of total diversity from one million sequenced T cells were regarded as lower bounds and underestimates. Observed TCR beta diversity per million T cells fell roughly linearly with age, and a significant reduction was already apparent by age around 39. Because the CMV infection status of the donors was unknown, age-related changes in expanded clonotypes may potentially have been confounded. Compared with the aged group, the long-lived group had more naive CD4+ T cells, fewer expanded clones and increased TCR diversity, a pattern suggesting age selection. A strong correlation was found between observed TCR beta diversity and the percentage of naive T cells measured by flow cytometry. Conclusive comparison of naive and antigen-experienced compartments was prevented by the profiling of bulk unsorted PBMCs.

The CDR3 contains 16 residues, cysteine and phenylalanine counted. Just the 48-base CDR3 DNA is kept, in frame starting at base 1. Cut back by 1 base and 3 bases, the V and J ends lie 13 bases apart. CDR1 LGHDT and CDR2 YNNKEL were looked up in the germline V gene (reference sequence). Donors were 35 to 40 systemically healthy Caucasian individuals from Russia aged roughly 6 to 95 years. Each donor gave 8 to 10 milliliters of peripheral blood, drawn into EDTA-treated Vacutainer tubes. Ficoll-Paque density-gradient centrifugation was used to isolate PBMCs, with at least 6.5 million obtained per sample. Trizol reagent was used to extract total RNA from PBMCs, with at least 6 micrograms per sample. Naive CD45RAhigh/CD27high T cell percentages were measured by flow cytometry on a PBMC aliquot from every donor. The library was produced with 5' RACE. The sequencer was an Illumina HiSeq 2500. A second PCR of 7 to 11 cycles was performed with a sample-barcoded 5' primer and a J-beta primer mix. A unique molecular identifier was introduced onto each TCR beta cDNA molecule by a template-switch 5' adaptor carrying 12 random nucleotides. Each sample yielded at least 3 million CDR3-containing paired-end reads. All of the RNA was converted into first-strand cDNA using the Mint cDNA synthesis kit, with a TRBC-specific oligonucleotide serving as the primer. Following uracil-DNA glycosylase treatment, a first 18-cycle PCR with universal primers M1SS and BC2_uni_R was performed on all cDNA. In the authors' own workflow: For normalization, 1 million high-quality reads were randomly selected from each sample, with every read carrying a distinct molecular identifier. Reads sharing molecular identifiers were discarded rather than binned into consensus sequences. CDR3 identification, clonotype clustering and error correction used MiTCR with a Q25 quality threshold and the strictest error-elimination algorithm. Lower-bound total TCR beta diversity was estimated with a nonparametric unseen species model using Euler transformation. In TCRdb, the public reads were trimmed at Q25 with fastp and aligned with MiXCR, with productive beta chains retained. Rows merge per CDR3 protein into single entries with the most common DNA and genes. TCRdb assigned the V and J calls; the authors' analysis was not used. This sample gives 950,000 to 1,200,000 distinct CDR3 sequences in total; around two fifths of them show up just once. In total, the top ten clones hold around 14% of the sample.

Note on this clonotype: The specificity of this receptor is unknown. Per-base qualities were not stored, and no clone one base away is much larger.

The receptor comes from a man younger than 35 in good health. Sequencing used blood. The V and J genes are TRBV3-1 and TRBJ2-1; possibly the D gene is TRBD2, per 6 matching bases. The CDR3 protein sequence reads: CASSQGRDGYYNEQFF. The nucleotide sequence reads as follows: TGTGCCAGCAGCCAAGGGAGGGACGGTTACTACAATGAGCAGTTCTTC.